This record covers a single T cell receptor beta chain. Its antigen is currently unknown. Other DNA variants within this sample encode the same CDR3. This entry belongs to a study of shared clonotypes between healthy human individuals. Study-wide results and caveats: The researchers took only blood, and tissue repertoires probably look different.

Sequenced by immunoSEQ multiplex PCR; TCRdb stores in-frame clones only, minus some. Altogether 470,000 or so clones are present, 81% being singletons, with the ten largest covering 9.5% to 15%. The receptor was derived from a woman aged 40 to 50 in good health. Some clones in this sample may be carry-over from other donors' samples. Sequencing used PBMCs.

The CDR3 DNA sequence: TGCAGCGTTGAGGGTCAGGGGGGCACAGATACGCAGTATTTT. Translated: CSVEGQGGTDTQYF. The chain combines TRBV29-1 with TRBJ2-3, with TRBD1 identical over 7 bases. The CDR3 consists of 14 residues. Germline V gives CDR1 SQVTM, CDR2 ANQGSEA. V dropped 3 bases and J dropped 1; count of bases not matched to a gene: 4.